These 21 T cell receptor beta chains originate from one sample sequenced in a study of cytomegalovirus exposure and HLA in healthy donors. Primers for the PCR totalled 60 Vbeta and 13 Jbeta. Using immunoSEQ multiplex PCR, the repertoire was profiled, and TCRdb retains in-frame clones only, with some absent. The table has a few hundred thousand clones, 85% to 95% seen once; the top ten hold about 1.7%. Input material: PBMCs. The receptor set was obtained from a girl aged 2-10 years in good health and CMV-seronegative.

Concerning this clone itself: Other nucleotide sequences in the sample specify the same CDR3. This chain connects TRBV13 to TRBJ2-7; D is perhaps TRBD2 (5 bases). V was pared by 2 bases and J by 4 bases, with 6 bases between. Germline CDR1 and CDR2: PRHDT and FYEKMQ (reference sequence). The CDR3 loop spans 12 amino acids. The CDR3 sequence: CASSLRGYEQYF. The CDR3 DNA is TGTGCCAGCAGCTTACGCGGGTACGAGCAGTACTTC.

The sample holds one count of this clone. Germline and junction disagree at one end, which may indicate a read error. The gene calls are TRBV7-9 and TRBJ2-7; a weak D match, TRBD1 (6 bases). CDR1 and CDR2 (germline): SEHNR, FQNEAQ (reference sequence). The length of the CDR3 is 12 residues. The CDR3 here is CSSSSDSHEQYF. CDR3 sequence (DNA): TGTTCCAGCAGCTCGGACAGCCACGAGCAGTACTTC.

The chain couples TRBV18 to TRBJ2-5; D call uncertain. Germline CDR1 and CDR2: KGHSH and LQKENI. V was cut by 6 bases and J by 1 base, with 3 bases left in between. The CDR3 contains 11 residues. CDR3 sequence reads: CASSLQETQYF. As DNA, the CDR3 is TGTGCCAGCTCCCTCCAAGAGACCCAGTACTTC.

The chain couples TRBV7-6 to TRBJ1-2, with 11 positions matching TRBD1. The trim removed 3 bases at V and 4 bases at J, leaving 1 base unmatched. This CDR3 has 14 amino acids. CDR1 and CDR2 (germline): SGHVS, FNYEAQ. This chain's CDR3 is CASSLDRGRYGYTF. The DNA of the CDR3 is TGTGCCAGCAGCTTGGACAGGGGGCGCTATGGCTACACCTTC. The full variable domain, in which reference TRBV7-6 and TRBJ1-2 provide the parts outside the CDR3, is GAGVSQSPRYKVTKRGQDVALRCDPISGHVSLYWYRQALGQGPEFLTYFNYEAQQDKSGLPNDRFSAERPEGSISTLTIQRTEQRDSAMYRCASSLDRGRYGYTFGSGTRLTVV.

The V and J genes are TRBV6-6 and TRBJ2-5, with 7 bases that match TRBD2. After removal of 6 bases from V and 0 bases from J, the junction contained 7 bases not matched to a gene. Per germline, CDR1 MNHNY and CDR2 SVGAGI (reference sequence). CDR3 length: 15 residues. CDR3 region: CASRKGGLDQETQYF. The CDR3 coding sequence is TGTGCCAGCAGGAAGGGAGGGCTGGACCAAGAGACCCAGTACTTC.

The CDR3 here is CASSELENYGYTF. The CDR3 DNA reads TGTGCCAGCAGTGAATTAGAGAACTATGGCTACACCTTC. The chain uses TRBV25-1 and TRBJ1-2; D is unclear. Germline assignment: CDR1 MGHDK and CDR2 SYGVNS. Trimming removed 1 base at V and 2 bases at J, with 5 bases between. The CDR3 consists of 13 residues.

The V and J genes are TRBV27 and TRBJ2-7; TRBD1 aligns across 11 bases. This CDR3 is 14 amino acids long. The ends lost 6 bases at V and 4 bases at J; junction bases unmatched: 5. Per germline, CDR1 MNHEY and CDR2 SMNVEV (reference sequence). Here the CDR3 DNA reads TGTGCCAGCAGCTGGACAGGGGGCGGGTACGAGCAGTACTTC. Translated, it gives CASSWTGGGYEQYF.

V is TRBV7-3 and J is TRBJ1-1; D is ambiguous. There are 15 residues in the CDR3. CDR1 and CDR2 (germline): SGHTA, FQGTGA. With 4 bases removed from V and 4 bases from J, the gap between germline ends came to 16 bases. DNA of the CDR3: TGTGCCAGCAGCTCGCCGGGGAGCGGGGTCACTGAAGCTTTCTTT. Translation: CASSSPGSGVTEAFF.

The V gene is TRBV6-1, the J gene TRBJ2-5, with 8 positions matching TRBD1. V shed 6 bases and J 5 bases; nucleotides not matched to a gene: 5. Per germline, CDR1 MNHNS and CDR2 SASEGT. This CDR3 is built from 13 residues. The DNA of the CDR3 is TGTGCCAGCAGGTTCAGGGGGCGTGAGACCCAGTACTTC. Its translation: CASRFRGRETQYF.

The genes are TRBV6-4 and TRBJ1-4; TRBD1 is a possible D gene (5 bases). The CDR3 consists of 14 residues. Trimming stripped 6 bases from V and 8 bases from J, with 16 bases between. In germline, CDR1 is MRHNA, CDR2 SNTAGT. CDR3 in DNA: TGTGCCAGCAGGCGGGACCCCCTTAAGGAAAAACTGTTTTTT. Residues: CASRRDPLKEKLFF.

This clone was observed once. The CDR3: CASSLSQMANQPQHF. The CDR3 coding sequence is TGTGCCAGCAGTTTATCCCAGATGGCCAATCAGCCCCAGCATTTT. The V call is TRBV27, the J call TRBJ1-5; D not resolved. Trimming left V 0 bases short and J 3 bases short, with 9 bases between. CDR1 MNHEY and CDR2 SMNVEV come from the germline V gene (reference sequence). The CDR3 has 15 amino acids.

V and J are TRBV2 and TRBJ2-7; 9 bases are a match to TRBD1. The trim removed 6 bases at V and 7 bases at J, leaving 10 bases unmatched. The germline V gene has CDR1 SNHLY and CDR2 FYNNEI. The CDR3 consists of 14 residues. Written as DNA, the CDR3 is TGTGCCAGCAGGGCAGGGACAGGGAGGTGGGAGCAGTACTTC. Translated: CASRAGTGRWEQYF.

The V gene is TRBV7-8, the J gene TRBJ2-1, with D possibly TRBD1 on 6 matching bases. Germline V gene data show CDR1 as SGHVS and CDR2 as FQNEAQ. The CDR3 runs 15 residues. V was pared by 5 bases and J by 4 bases, with 15 bases between. The CDR3 protein is CASSRPGTQYNEQFF. Here the CDR3 DNA reads TGTGCCAGCAGCCGACCCGGGACACAGTACAATGAGCAGTTCTTC.

The chain combines TRBV9 with TRBJ1-6, with 7 nucleotides matching TRBD1. The CDR3 consists of 15 residues. The trim removed 4 bases at V and 6 bases at J, leaving 7 bases unmatched. The germline gives CDR1 SGDLS, CDR2 YYNGEE. DNA for the CDR3: TGTGCCAGCAGCTTGACAGGGTTAAGTAATTCACCCCTCCACTTT. This sequence encodes CASSLTGLSNSPLHF.

This chain joins TRBV6-5 and TRBJ1-4; a possible D gene is TRBD1 (6 bases). The CDR3 runs to 14 residues. V dropped 6 bases and J dropped 13 bases, with 21 bases sitting between them. Germline CDR1 is MNHEY and CDR2 is SVGAGI. The CDR3 is CASRYRTAGMGLFF. The DNA for the CDR3 is TGTGCCAGCAGATACCGGACAGCCGGCATGGGACTGTTTTTT.

This chain links TRBV7-2 with TRBJ2-5, with 9 bases identical to TRBD2. With V trimmed by 0 bases and J by 5 bases, 7 bases remained unmatched. The CDR3 covers 16 residues. CDR1 SGHTA and CDR2 FQGNSA come from the germline V gene. The CDR3 sequence is CASSLAGGGALETQYF. The CDR3 nucleotides read TGTGCCAGCAGCTTAGCCGGCGGGGGGGCCTTGGAGACCCAGTACTTC.

V and J are TRBV27 and TRBJ1-2, with 10 nucleotides matching TRBD1. The CDR3 is 17 residues long. Germline loops: CDR1 MNHEY, CDR2 SMNVEV (reference sequence). V dropped 6 bases and J dropped 4; count of bases not matched to a gene: 14. CDR3: CASSRGTGALLAYGYTF. The CDR3 DNA follows: TGTGCCAGCAGCCGGGGGACAGGGGCCCTCCTGGCCTATGGCTACACCTTC.

The V and J genes are TRBV13 and TRBJ2-3; possible D gene TRBD2, 7 bases. The CDR3 is 14 residues long. Germline CDR1 and CDR2: PRHDT and FYEKMQ (reference sequence). Between the trimmed V and J ends, which lost 4 bases and 5 bases, there was a span of 13 bases. The chain's CDR3 is CASSSGGPGDTQYF. DNA of the CDR3: TGTGCCAGCAGCTCGGGGGGCCCGGGAGATACGCAGTATTTT. The full variable domain, its missing parts supplied by reference TRBV13 and TRBJ2-3, is AAGVIQSPRHLIKEKRETATLKCYPIPRHDTVYWYQQGPGQDPQFLISFYEKMQSDKGSIPDRFSAQQFSDYHSELNMSSLELGDSALYFCASSSGGPGDTQYFGPGTRLTVL.

The chain carries TRBV7-2 and TRBJ2-3; D gene ambiguous. In germline, CDR1 is SGHTA, CDR2 FQGNSA. Trimming stripped 5 bases from V and 3 bases from J, with 9 bases between. The CDR3 is 13 residues long. The CDR3 nucleotides are TGTGCCAGCAGCCGACAAAGAACAGATACGCAGTATTTT. Translated: CASSRQRTDTQYF.

V usage is TRBV7-2 and J usage is TRBJ1-5, with TRBD1 as a possible D gene (5 bases). Trimming cost V 3 bases and J 2 bases, with 11 bases left between them. Germline CDR1 and CDR2: SGHTA and FQGNSA. The CDR3 totals 15 residues. The CDR3: CASSFRPGGNQPQHF. The CDR3 nucleotides are TGTGCCAGCAGCTTCAGGCCGGGGGGCAATCAGCCCCAGCATTTT.

The chain employs TRBV4-1 and TRBJ2-3; 7 nucleotides agree with TRBD2. With V trimmed by 4 bases and J by 6 bases, 4 bases remained unmatched. This CDR3 contains 13 residues. Germline V gene lookup returns CDR1 MGHRA and CDR2 YSYEKL. The CDR3 DNA sequence: TGCGCCAGCAGCCTTGGCGGGAGTGATACGCAGTATTTT. This sequence encodes CASSLGGSDTQYF.